These 4 T cell receptor beta chains originate from one sample sequenced in a study of T-cell memory formation after mild COVID-19. TCRdb re-called the 5' RACE reads with MiXCR, one entry per CDR3 protein. The data show hundreds of thousands of distinct CDR3 sequences, about a fifth seen once. Material: PBMCs or a T cell subset sorted from them (not recorded which). These receptors were obtained from an adult woman who had mild COVID-19 (a few samples of this study predate the infection). Cell type and time point are not known.

The table lists this clonotype with a few counts. The J gene is TRBJ2-2, the V gene TRBV4-1; D is perhaps TRBD1 (5 bases). V lost 4 bases to trimming and J lost 3 bases, with 18 bases between them. From germline, CDR1 is MGHRA and CDR2 YSYEKL. The CDR3 spans 17 residues. CDR3: CASSLRRVREDTGELFF. CDR3 coding DNA: TGCGCCAGCAGCCTCCGCAGGGTCCGAGAGGACACCGGGGAGCTGTTTTTT.

In its sample, this clonotype was seen a few times. This sequence joins TRBV20-1 and TRBJ2-1; 9 nucleotides agree with TRBD2. V trimming: 1 base; J trimming: 6 bases; junction bases outside the gene matches: 10. Germline values: CDR1 DFQATT, CDR2 SNEGSKA (reference sequence). This CDR3 comprises 16 residues. The CDR3 DNA follows: TGCAGTGCTAGAGTTGGCGCGGGGGGGCAGTTCAATGAGCAGTTCTTC. It is translated as CSARVGAGGQFNEQFF.

The rearrangement links TRBV12-3 or TRBV12-4 to TRBJ1-2; possible D gene TRBD1, 5 bases. CDR3 size: 14 residues. V lost 6 bases to trimming and J lost 2 bases, with 13 bases between them. The CDR3 is CASRDSGKNYGYTF. Here the CDR3 DNA reads TGTGCCAGCAGGGACTCAGGGAAAAACTATGGCTACACCTTC.

This clonotype was detected only a few times. The chain combines TRBV12-3 or TRBV12-4 with TRBJ2-1; unclear D gene. The CDR3 covers 12 residues. V was clipped by 1 base and J by 8 bases, with 6 bases between them. The CDR3 coding sequence is TGTGCCAGCAGTTTAGAAAGGGATGAGCAGTTCTTC. Translated, it gives CASSLERDEQFF.